This T cell receptor beta chain was profiled in a study of blood T cells in healthy people across ages. Trimming took 7 bases from V and 2 from J; bases not matched to a gene: 5. The CDR3 covers 14 residues. The germline V gene encodes CDR1 MNHEY and CDR2 SVGEGT. A second about 7 to 11 cycle PCR used barcoded and J-beta primers. TCRdb itself ran the 5' RACE reads through MiXCR, one entry per CDR3 protein. The sample gives around 900,000 distinct CDR3 sequences, 51% of which show up once; about 20% is in the top ten. The chain employs TRBV6-2 or TRBV6-3 and TRBJ2-1, with 7 bases matching TRBD2. The sequence was obtained from a woman aged 55-69 years in good health. The sequenced sample was blood. CDR3 coding DNA: TGTGCCAGCACCCAGCGGGAAACCTACAATGAGCAGTTCTTC. Residues: CASTQRETYNEQFF.